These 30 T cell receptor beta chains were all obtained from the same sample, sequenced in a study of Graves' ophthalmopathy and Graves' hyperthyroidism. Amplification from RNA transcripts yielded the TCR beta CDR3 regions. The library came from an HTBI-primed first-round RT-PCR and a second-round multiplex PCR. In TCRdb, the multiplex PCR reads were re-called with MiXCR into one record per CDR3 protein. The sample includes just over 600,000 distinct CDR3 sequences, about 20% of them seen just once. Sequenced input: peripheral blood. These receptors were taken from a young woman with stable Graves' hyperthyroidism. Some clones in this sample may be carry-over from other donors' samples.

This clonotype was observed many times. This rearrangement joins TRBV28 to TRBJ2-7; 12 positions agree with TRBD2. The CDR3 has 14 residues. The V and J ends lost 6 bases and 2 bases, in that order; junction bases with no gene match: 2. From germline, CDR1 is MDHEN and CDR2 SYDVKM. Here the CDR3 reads CASSRLAGAYEQYF. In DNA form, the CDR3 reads TGTGCCAGCAGCCGACTAGCGGGAGCCTACGAGCAGTACTTC.

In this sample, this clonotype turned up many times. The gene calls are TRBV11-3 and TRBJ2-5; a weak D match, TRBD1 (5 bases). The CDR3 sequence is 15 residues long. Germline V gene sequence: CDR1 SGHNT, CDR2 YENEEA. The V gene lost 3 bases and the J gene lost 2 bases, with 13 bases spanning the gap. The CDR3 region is CASSLDTGEQETQYF. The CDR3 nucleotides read TGTGCCAGCAGCTTGGATACAGGCGAACAAGAGACCCAGTACTTC.

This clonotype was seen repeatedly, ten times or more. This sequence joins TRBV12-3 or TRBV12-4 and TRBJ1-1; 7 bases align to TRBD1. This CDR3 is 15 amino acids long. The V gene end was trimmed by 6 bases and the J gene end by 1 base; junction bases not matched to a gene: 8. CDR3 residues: CASRAGGQTNTEAFF. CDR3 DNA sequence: TGTGCCAGCAGAGCCGGGGGACAGACGAACACTGAAGCTTTCTTT.

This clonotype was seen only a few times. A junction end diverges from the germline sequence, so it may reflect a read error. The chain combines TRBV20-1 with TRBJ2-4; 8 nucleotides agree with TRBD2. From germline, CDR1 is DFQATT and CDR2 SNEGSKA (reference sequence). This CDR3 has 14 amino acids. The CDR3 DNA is TGCGGTGCTAATCTAATAGCGGGGCAAAACATTCAGTACTTC. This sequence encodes CGANLIAGQNIQYF.

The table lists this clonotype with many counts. The CDR3 protein is CASSLGSQSAGYTF. CDR3 nucleotides: TGTGCCAGCAGTTTAGGGTCCCAATCCGCCGGCTACACCTTC. The V and J genes are TRBV12-3 or TRBV12-4 and TRBJ1-2, with D unclear. Trimming cost V 1 base and J 8 bases, with 14 bases left between them. The CDR3 runs to 14 residues.

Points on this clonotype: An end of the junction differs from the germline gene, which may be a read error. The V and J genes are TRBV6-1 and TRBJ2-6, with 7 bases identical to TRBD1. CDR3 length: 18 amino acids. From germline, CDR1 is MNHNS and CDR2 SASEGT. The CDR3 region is CASSVTGTVSSEANVLTF. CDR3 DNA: TGTGCCAGCAGTGTTACCGGGACAGTGAGCTCTGAGGCCAACGTCCTGACTTTC.

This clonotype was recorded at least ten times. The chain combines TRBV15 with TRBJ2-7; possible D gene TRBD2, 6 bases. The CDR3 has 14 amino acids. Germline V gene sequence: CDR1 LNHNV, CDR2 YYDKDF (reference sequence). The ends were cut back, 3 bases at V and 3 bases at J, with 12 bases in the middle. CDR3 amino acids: CATSRRRALYEQYF. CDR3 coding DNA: TGTGCCACCAGCAGGCGGAGGGCCCTCTACGAGCAGTACTTC.

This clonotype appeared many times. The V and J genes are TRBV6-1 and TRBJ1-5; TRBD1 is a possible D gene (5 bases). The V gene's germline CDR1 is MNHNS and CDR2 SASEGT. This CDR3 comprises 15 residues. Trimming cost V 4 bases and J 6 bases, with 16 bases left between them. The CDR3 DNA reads TGTGCCAGCAGTGTTGGCAGGGTGGCGGGTCAGCCCCAGCATTTT. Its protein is CASSVGRVAGQPQHF.

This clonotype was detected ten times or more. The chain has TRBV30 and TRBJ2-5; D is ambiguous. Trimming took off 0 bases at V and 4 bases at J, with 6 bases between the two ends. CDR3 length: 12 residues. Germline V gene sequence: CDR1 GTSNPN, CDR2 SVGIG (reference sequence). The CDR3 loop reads CAWSVAPETQYF. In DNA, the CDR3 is TGTGCCTGGAGTGTAGCCCCAGAGACCCAGTACTTC.

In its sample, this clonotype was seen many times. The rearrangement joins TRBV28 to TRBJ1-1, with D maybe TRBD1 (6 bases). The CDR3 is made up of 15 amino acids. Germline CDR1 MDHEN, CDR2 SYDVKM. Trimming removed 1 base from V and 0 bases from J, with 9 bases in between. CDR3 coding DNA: TGTGCCAGCAGTTTATTAGGGGGGGTGAACACTGAAGCTTTCTTT. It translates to CASSLLGGVNTEAFF.

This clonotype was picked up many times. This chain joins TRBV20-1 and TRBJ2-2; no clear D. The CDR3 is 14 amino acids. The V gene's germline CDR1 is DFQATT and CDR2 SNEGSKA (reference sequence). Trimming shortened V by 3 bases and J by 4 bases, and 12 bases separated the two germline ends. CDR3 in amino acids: CSASSPVTTGELFF. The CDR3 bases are TGCAGTGCTAGTTCGCCCGTGACCACCGGGGAGCTGTTTTTT.

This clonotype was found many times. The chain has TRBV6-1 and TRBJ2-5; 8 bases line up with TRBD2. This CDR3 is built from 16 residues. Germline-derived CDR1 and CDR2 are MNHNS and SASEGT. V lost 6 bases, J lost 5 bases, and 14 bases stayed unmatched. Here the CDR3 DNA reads TGTGCCAGCAGGGCCTCGGGACTAGTCGGCACCGAGACCCAGTACTTC. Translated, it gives CASRASGLVGTETQYF.

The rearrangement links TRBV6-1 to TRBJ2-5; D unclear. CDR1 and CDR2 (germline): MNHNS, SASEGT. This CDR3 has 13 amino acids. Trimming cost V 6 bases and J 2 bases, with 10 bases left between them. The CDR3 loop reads CASRMGIQETQYF. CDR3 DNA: TGTGCCAGCAGAATGGGGATTCAAGAGACCCAGTACTTC.

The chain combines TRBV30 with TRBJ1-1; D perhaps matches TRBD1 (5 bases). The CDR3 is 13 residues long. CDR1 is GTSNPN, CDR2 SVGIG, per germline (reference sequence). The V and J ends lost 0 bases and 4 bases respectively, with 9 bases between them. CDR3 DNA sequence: TGTGCCTGGAGTGTAGGGGTGCGCACTGAAGCTTTCTTT. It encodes CAWSVGVRTEAFF.

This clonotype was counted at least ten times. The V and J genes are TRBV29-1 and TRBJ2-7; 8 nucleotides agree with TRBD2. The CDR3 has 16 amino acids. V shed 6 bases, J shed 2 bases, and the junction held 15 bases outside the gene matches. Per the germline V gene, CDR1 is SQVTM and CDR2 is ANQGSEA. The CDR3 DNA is TGCAGCGTCGCCGGGACTACTAGCGGCCTCGCCTACGAGCAGTACTTC. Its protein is CSVAGTTSGLAYEQYF.

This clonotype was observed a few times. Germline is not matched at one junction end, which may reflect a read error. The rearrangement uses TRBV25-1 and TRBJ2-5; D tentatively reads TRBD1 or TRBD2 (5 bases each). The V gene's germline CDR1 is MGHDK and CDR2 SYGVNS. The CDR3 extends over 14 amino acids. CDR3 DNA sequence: TGTGCCATCAGTGATGGGACGGTACAAGAGACCCAGTACTTC. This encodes CAISDGTVQETQYF.

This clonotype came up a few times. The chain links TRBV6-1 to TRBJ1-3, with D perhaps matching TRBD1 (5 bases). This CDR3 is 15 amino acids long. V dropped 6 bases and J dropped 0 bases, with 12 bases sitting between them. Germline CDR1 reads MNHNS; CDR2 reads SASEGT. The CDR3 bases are TGTGCCAGCAGCCGCGACAGTAACTCTGGAAACACCATATATTTT. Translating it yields CASSRDSNSGNTIYF.

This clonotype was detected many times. CDR3 region: CASSKGQGPTWGYGYTF. The CDR3, as DNA: TGTGCCAGCAGCAAAGGACAGGGGCCCACTTGGGGCTATGGCTACACCTTC. V is TRBV28 and J is TRBJ1-2, with 9 bases lining up with TRBD1. Trimming took 6 bases from V and 4 from J; bases not matched to a gene: 15. Germline loops: CDR1 MDHEN, CDR2 SYDVKM. The CDR3 consists of 17 residues.

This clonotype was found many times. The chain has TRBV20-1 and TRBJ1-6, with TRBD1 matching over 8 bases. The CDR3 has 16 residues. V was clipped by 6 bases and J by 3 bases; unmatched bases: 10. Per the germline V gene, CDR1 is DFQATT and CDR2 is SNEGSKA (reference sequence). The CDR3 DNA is TGCAGTGCCCTCTTCGGGACAGGTGTCTATAATTCACCCCTCCACTTT. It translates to CSALFGTGVYNSPLHF.

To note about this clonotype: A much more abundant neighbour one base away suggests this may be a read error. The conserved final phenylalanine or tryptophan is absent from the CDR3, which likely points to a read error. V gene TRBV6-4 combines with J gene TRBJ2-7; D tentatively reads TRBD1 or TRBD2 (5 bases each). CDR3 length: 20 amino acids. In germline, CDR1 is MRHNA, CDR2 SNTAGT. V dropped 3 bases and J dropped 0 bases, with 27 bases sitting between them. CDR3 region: CASSDSWAGSSLRGSYEQYL. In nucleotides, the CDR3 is TGTGCCAGCAGTGATTCGTGGGCAGGGAGTTCCCTTCGGGGCTCCTACGAGCAGTACTTG.

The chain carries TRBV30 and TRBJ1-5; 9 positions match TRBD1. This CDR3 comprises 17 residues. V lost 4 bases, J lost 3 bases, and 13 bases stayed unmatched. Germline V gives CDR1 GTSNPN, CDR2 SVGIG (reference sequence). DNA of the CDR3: TGTGCCTGGAATCCGGGACAGGGAATTATGAACAATCAGCCCCAGCATTTT. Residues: CAWNPGQGIMNNQPQHF.

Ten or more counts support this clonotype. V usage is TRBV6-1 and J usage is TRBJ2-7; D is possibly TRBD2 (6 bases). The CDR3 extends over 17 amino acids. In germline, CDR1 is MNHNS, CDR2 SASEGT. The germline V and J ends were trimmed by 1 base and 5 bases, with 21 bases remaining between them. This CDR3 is CASSEGLSGVQGHEQYF. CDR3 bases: TGTGCCAGCAGTGAAGGTTTATCGGGGGTCCAAGGACACGAGCAGTACTTC.

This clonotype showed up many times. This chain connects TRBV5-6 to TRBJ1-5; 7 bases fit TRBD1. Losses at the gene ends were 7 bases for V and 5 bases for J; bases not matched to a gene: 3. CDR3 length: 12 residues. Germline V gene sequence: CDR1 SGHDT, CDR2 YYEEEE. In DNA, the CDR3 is TGTGCCAGCCACAGGGGTGATCAGCCCCAGCATTTT. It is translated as CASHRGDQPQHF.

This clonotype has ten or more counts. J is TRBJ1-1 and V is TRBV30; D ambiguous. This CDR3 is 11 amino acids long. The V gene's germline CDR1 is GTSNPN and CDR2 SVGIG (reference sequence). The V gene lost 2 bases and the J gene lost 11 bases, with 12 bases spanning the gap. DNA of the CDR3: TGTGCCTGGAGTCGGAACAGAGACGCTTTCTTT. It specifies CAWSRNRDAFF.

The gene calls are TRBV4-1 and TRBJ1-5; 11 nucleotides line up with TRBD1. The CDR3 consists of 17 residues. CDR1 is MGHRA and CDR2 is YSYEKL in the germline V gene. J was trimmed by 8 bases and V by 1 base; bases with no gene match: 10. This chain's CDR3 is CASSQGTGGRLNEPQHF. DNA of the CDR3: TGCGCCAGCAGCCAAGGGACAGGGGGCCGCCTAAATGAGCCCCAGCATTTT.

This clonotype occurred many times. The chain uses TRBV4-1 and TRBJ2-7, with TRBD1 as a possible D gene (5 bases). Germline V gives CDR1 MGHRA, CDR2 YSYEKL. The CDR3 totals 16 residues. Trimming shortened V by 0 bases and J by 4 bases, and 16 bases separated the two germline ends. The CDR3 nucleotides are TGCGCCAGCAGCCAAGATCCCTCAGGGAAGGGGTACGAGCAGTACTTC. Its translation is CASSQDPSGKGYEQYF.

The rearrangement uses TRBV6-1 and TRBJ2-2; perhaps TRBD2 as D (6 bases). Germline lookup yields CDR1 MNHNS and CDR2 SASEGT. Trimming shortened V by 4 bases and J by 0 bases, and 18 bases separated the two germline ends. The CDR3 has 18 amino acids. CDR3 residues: CASSGRYWGTANTGELFF. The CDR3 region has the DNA TGTGCCAGCAGTGGTCGGTATTGGGGGACTGCGAACACCGGGGAGCTGTTTTTT.

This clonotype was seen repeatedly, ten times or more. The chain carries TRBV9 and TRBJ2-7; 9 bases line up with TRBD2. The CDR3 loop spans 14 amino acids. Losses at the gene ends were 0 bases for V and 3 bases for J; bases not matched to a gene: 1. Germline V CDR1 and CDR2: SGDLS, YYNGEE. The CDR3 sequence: CASSVASGVYEQYF. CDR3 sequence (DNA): TGTGCCAGCAGCGTAGCTAGCGGGGTCTACGAGCAGTACTTC.

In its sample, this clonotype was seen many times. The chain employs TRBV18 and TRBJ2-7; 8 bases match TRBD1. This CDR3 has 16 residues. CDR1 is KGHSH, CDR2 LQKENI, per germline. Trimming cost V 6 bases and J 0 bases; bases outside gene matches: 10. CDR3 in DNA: TGTGCCAGCTCGGGGCAGGGGGCTGGGGTCTCCTACGAGCAGTACTTC. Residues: CASSGQGAGVSYEQYF.

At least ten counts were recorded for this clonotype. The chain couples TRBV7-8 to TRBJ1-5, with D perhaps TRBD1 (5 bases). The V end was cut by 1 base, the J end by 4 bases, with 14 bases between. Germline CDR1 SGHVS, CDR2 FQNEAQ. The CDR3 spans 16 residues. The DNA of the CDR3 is TGTGCCAGCAGCTTAGGTAGGGGACTTGGGAATCAGCCCCAGCATTTT. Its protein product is CASSLGRGLGNQPQHF.